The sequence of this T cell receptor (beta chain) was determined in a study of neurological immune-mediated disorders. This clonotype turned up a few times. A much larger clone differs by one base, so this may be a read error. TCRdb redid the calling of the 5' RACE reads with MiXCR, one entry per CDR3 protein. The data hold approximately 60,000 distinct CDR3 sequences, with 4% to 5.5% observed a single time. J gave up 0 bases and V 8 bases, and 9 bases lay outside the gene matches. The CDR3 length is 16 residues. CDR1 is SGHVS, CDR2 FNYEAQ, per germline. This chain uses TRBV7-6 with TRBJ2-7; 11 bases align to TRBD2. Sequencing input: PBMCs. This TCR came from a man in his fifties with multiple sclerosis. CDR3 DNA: TGTGCCAGCCCGGGACTAGCGGTTTTGAGCTCCTACGAGCAGTACTTC. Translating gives CASPGLAVLSSYEQYF.